This T cell receptor (beta chain) originates from a study of response to subunit inactivated influenza vaccine. V was cut by 5 bases and J by 3 bases, with 20 bases left in between. Germline CDR1 and CDR2: SGHTA and FQGNSA. The CDR3 contains 16 residues. TCRdb ran MiXCR on the RT-PCR reads and lists one entry per CDR3 protein. This sample yields hundreds of thousands of distinct CDR3 sequences, of which 10% to 12% are seen a single time; approximately 10% belongs to the top ten. Another study also made use of these data, one on T cells expressing NK-cell markers. Per that study: The authors made TCR beta cDNA libraries by 5'RACE template switching. This switching added a universal primer site and UMIs. These clonotypes additionally ranked first within the CD3+CD56-NKG2C+ fraction of a few donors.

The source material was PBMCs from blood, sampled on the day of vaccination. The rearrangement joins TRBV7-2 to TRBJ2-7; tentatively, D is TRBD1 (6 bases). The receptor was isolated from a man aged 45-65 years who received an inactivated influenza vaccine. The CDR3 loop reads CASSPAARDTSYEQYF. For the CDR3, the DNA is TGTGCCAGCAGCCCCGCCGCCCGGGACACAAGCTACGAGCAGTACTTC.